The 7 T cell receptor beta chains below were found in one sample sequenced in a study of T cells in Graves' hyperthyroidism and ophthalmopathy. RNA transcripts provided the source from which TCR beta CDR3 regions were amplified. RT-PCR in the first round (using the HTBI primer set) targeted the TCR CDR3. Using its own MiXCR run on the multiplex PCR reads, TCRdb lists one record per CDR3 protein. The top ten hold roughly 5.5% of the sample, which has nearly 600,000 distinct CDR3 sequences, about 15% seen once. The sequenced sample consisted of blood. These receptors came from a woman aged 25 to 39 with Graves' hyperthyroidism that later progressed to Graves' ophthalmopathy.

This clonotype was counted a few times. V is TRBV11-2 and J is TRBJ2-5; D not resolved. Germline V gene data show CDR1 as SGHAT and CDR2 as FQNNGV. CDR3 length equals 14 residues. With 1 base removed from V and 5 bases from J, the gap between germline ends came to 11 bases. The CDR3 DNA follows: TGTGCCAGCAGCTTAGTCTCTCGTGGCGAGACCCAGTACTTC. Amino acid sequence: CASSLVSRGETQYF.

This clonotype has ten or more counts. This chain joins TRBV3-1 and TRBJ2-3; 9 bases agree with TRBD2. The CDR3 runs to 15 residues. The V and J ends lost 2 bases and 6 bases, in that order; junction bases with no gene match: 6. Per the germline V gene, CDR1 is LGHDT and CDR2 is YNNKEL (reference sequence). CDR3 residues: CASSQQGLAWDTQYF. DNA of the CDR3: TGTGCCAGCAGCCAACAAGGACTAGCGTGGGATACGCAGTATTTT.

This clonotype was counted at least ten times. The chain uses TRBV30 and TRBJ2-7; 11 bases agree with TRBD1. Germline loops: CDR1 GTSNPN, CDR2 SVGIG (reference sequence). The trim removed 3 bases at V and 4 bases at J, leaving 5 bases unmatched. The CDR3 spans 14 residues. The CDR3 DNA sequence: TGTGCCTGGAGAGGGACAGGGGGAGGGTACGAGCAGTACTTC. Protein product: CAWRGTGGGYEQYF.

This clonotype appeared many times. The chain joins TRBV27 to TRBJ2-1; the match to TRBD2 covers 8 bases. There are 18 residues in the CDR3. Germline assignment: CDR1 MNHEY and CDR2 SMNVEV (reference sequence). The V gene end was trimmed by 3 bases and the J gene end by 4 bases; junction bases not matched to a gene: 14. CDR3 in amino acids: CASSFWDLGREDYNEQFF. CDR3 coding DNA: TGTGCCAGCAGTTTTTGGGATTTGGGGCGGGAGGATTACAATGAGCAGTTCTTC.

This clonotype occurred many times. The rearrangement joins TRBV30 to TRBJ2-2, with D uncertain. From germline, CDR1 is GTSNPN and CDR2 SVGIG (reference sequence). The length of the CDR3 is 13 residues. The ends were cut back, 0 bases at V and 5 bases at J, with 7 bases in the middle. CDR3 DNA sequence: TGTGCCTGGAGTGTGGTAGGGACCGGGGAGCTGTTTTTT. Translating gives CAWSVVGTGELFF.

This clonotype was picked up a small number of times. The V call is TRBV28, the J call TRBJ2-3, with 7 bases fitting TRBD2. The length of the CDR3 is 16 residues. J lost 0 bases, V lost 5 bases, and 8 bases had no gene match. The germline V gene encodes CDR1 MDHEN and CDR2 SYDVKM. This chain's CDR3 is CASSTPGLRSTDTQYF. The CDR3 DNA is TGTGCCAGCAGTACCCCGGGACTACGGAGCACAGATACGCAGTATTTT.

The chain employs TRBV4-3 and TRBJ1-5; no definite D call. Germline CDR1 is LGHNA and CDR2 is YSLEER. The length of the CDR3 is 15 residues. Trimming removed 0 bases at V and 2 bases at J, with 8 bases between. CDR3 nucleotides: TGCGCCAGCAGCCAAGATGGCGATCGCAATCAGCCCCAGCATTTT. Protein sequence: CASSQDGDRNQPQHF.